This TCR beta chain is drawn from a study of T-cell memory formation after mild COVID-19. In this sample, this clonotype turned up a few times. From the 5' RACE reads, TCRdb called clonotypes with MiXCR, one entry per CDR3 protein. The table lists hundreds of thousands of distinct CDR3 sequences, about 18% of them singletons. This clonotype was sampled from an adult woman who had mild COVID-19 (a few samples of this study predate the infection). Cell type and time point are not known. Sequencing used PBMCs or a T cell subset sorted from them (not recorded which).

In nucleotides, the CDR3 is TGTGCCAGCACCGTCGACGAACTAGCGGGAGCCCTCCAAGAGACCCAGTACTTC. Amino acids: CASTVDELAGALQETQYF. The genes are TRBV7-4 and TRBJ2-5; 11 bases are shared with TRBD2. The CDR3 is 18 amino acids. From germline, CDR1 is SGHVT and CDR2 SQSDAQ. V shed 7 bases and J 1 base; nucleotides not matched to a gene: 14.